This T cell receptor (beta chain) was captured in a study of blood T cells in healthy people across ages. V lost 7 bases to trimming and J lost 2 bases; unmatched junction nucleotides: 4. Germline assignment: CDR1 MNHEY and CDR2 SVGEGT. This CDR3 region has 14 residues. For the second PCR, which ran for roughly 6 to 11 cycles, a sample-barcoded 5' primer and a J-beta primer mix were used. TCRdb ran MiXCR on the 5' RACE reads and lists one entry per CDR3 protein. The data contain around 940,000 distinct CDR3 sequences, about 51% of them singletons. Sequenced: blood. The sequence came from an older woman in good health. The chain couples TRBV6-2 or TRBV6-3 to TRBJ2-2; 7 positions match TRBD2. CDR3 nucleotide sequence: TGTGCCAGCAATATAGCGGGTAACACCGGGGAGCTGTTTTTT. Translated, it gives CASNIAGNTGELFF.